The entry below gives a single T cell receptor (beta chain) sequence along with its context. What it binds is not known. CDR1 is KGHSH, CDR2 LQKENI, per germline. V was shortened by 1 base and J by 6 bases, with 24 bases between the two germline ends. The CDR3 spans 19 residues. Only in-frame clones appear in the TCRdb table, and some are missing; sequencing was by immunoSEQ multiplex PCR. Of about 120,000 clones detected, 90% to 95% appear once; the ten largest clones hold about 2.7%. The sample is drawn from a study of T cell responses to AZD1222 COVID-19 vaccine. Study as a whole: Pooling covered second doses at about 4 or about 12 weeks.

The study's findings and limits: Most donors were white British, females outnumbered males, and clonal diversity was possibly underestimated. Seropositive at baseline were only 5 or 6 AZD1222 recipients. Repertoire collection took place solely once the T cell response had peaked.

The sequencing used peripheral blood, collected on day 0 of AZD1222 vaccination. The chain couples TRBV18 to TRBJ1-4; no definite D call. The source of this sequence is an adult in good health. CDR3 region: CASSPQPLANGLIDEKLFF. CDR3 nucleotides: TGTGCCAGCTCACCACAACCTCTGGCGAACGGTTTAATCGATGAAAAACTGTTTTTT.